This TCR beta chain came from a study of cytomegalovirus exposure and HLA in healthy donors. Overall study findings and caveats: Highest at DRB1 and lowest at HLA-C, TCR association rates differed among HLA loci in a later analysis. As immune exposure information, only CMV serostatus was available. Among TCR beta chains, those listed as cytomegalovirus-associated numbered around 180.

As to this clone: Its antigen is as yet unknown.

Germline trimming cut 0 bases from V and 5 bases from J; bases unmatched to any gene: 6. Germline V gene lookup returns CDR1 SGHRS and CDR2 YFSETQ. The CDR3 is made up of 15 amino acids. Both 60 Vbeta primers and 13 Jbeta primers went into the PCR. Generated by immunoSEQ multiplex PCR, the TCRdb table keeps only in-frame clones and is missing some. The sample gives about 72,000 clones, around 80% of which show up once; roughly 2% is in the top ten. The sequencing input was PBMCs. The receptor comes from a man aged 18 to 35 in good health and CMV-seronegative. The chain links TRBV5-1 to TRBJ2-3, with 7 bases lining up with TRBD2. The CDR3 region is CASSLGGGMGDTQYF. In nucleotides, the CDR3 is TGCGCCAGCAGCTTGGGCGGGGGAATGGGAGATACGCAGTATTTT.